This is a list of T cell receptor beta chains from one sample in a study of vaccination effects on CD4 cells after COVID-19. Here immunoSEQ multiplex PCR was the method, and the copy in TCRdb shows in-frame clones only, minus some. The repertoire includes about 74,000 clones, around 77% of them detected once, and about 1.9% sits in the top ten. For these TCRs, the target antigens are not known. Material: CD4+ T cells from PBMCs cultured without peptide, obtained before COVID-19 vaccination. The receptors were gathered from a human donor who received a COVID-19 vaccine. Each CDR3 is given with its conserved first and last residue. A D gene is named only where the DNA matches it firmly.

D gene	V gene	J gene	CDR3 protein
-	TRBV6-6	TRBJ2-3	CASRAGAYVGTDTQYF
-	TRBV18	TRBJ1-1	CASSPPGRGLSEAFF
-	TRBV2	TRBJ1-2	CASSEDWAKANYGYTF
TRBD2	TRBV10-3	TRBJ2-3	CAISDFSGGVTDTQYF
-	TRBV29-1	TRBJ2-4	CSVVFGAEDIQYF
-	TRBV7-8	TRBJ1-1	CASSLRVGNTEAFF
-	TRBV24-1	TRBJ2-2	CATSEAGGAGELFF
-	TRBV19	TRBJ1-3	CASSRGPSSGNTIYF
-	TRBV6-2/TRBV6-3	TRBJ1-1	CASSRYPTEAFF
-	TRBV12-3/TRBV12-4	TRBJ2-5	CASSGGPGTQYF